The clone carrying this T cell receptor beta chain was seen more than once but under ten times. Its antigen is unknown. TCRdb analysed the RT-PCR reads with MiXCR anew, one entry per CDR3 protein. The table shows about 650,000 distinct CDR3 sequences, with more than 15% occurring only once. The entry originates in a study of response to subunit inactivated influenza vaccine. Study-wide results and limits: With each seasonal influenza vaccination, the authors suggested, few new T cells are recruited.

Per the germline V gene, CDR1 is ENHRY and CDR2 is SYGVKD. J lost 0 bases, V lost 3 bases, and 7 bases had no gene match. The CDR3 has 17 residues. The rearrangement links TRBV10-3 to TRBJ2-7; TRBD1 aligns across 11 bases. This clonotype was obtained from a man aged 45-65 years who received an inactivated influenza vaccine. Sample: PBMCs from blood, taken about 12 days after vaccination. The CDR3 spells CAISDKLGQGGSYEQYF. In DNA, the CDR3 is TGTGCCATCAGTGACAAATTGGGACAGGGGGGCTCCTACGAGCAGTACTTC.